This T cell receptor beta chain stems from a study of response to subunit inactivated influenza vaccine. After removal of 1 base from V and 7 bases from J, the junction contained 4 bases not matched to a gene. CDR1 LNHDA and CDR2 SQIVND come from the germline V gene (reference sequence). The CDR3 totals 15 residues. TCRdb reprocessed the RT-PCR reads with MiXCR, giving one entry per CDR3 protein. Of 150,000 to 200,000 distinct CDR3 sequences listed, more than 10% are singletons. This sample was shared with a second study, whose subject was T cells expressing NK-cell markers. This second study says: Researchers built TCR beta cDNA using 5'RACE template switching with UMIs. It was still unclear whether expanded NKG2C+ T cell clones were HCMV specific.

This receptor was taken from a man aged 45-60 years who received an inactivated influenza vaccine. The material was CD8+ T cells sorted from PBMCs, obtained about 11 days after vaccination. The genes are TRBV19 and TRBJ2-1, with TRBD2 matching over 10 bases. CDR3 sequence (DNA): TGTGCCAGTAGTATAGTTAGCGGGGGGCAAAATGAGCAGTTCTTC. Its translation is CASSIVSGGQNEQFF.